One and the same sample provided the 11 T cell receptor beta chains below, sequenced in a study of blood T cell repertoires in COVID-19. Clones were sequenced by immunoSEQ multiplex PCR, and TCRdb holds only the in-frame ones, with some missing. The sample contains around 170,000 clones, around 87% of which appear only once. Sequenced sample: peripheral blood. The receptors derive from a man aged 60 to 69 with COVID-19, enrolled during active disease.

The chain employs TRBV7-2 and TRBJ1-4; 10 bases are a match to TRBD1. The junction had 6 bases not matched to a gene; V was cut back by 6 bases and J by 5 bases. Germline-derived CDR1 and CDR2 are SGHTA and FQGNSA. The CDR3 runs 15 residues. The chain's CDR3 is CASRSRQGANEKLFF. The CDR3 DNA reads TGTGCCAGCAGGTCCCGACAGGGGGCGAATGAAAAACTGTTTTTT. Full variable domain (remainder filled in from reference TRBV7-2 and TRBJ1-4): GAGVSQSPSNKVTEKGKDVELRCDPISGHTALYWYRQSLGQGLEFLIYFQGNSAPDKSGLPSDRFSAERTGGSVSTLTIQRTQQEDSAVYLCASRSRQGANEKLFFGSGTQLSVL.

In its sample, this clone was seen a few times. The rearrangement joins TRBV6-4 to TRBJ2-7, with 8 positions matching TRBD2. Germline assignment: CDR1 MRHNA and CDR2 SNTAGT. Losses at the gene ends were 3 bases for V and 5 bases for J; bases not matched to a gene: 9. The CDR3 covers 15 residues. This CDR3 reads CASSETGGPPDEQYF. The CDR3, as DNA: TGTGCCAGCAGTGAGACGGGAGGGCCTCCCGACGAGCAGTACTTC.

For the CDR3, the DNA is TGTGCCAGCTCACCATCGGACAAGCTCGTCGGGGGGTCTCTCTACGAGCAGTACTTC. This codes for CASSPSDKLVGGSLYEQYF. V usage is TRBV18 and J usage is TRBJ2-7; 7 nucleotides align to TRBD2. The CDR3 covers 19 residues. V was pared by 2 bases and J by 3 bases, with 19 bases of the junction left unmatched. CDR1 and CDR2 (germline): KGHSH, LQKENI.

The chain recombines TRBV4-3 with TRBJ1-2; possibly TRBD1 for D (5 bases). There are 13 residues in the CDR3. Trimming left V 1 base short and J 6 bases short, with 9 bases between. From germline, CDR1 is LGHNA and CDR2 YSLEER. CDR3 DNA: TGCGCCAGCAGCCAAGCGGCGGGGGATGGCTACACCTTC. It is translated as CASSQAAGDGYTF.

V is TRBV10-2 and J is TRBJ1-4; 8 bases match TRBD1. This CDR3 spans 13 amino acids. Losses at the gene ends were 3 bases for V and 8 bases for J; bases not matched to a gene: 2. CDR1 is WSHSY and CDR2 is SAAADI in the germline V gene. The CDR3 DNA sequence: TGCGCCAGCAGTGACCGGACAGGGGAAAAACTGTTTTTT. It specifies CASSDRTGEKLFF.

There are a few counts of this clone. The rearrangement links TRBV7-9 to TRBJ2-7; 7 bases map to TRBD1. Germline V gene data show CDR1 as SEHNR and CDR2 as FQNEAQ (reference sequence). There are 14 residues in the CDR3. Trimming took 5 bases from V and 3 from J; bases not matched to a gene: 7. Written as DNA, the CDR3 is TGTGCCAGCAGCGCCCGGGACAGTAACTACGAGCAGTACTTC. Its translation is CASSARDSNYEQYF.

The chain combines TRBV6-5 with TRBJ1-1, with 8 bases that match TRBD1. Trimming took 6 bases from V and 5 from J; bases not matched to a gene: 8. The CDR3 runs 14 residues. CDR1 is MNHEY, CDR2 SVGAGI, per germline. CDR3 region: CASRIQGVVTEAFF. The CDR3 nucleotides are TGTGCCAGCAGAATACAGGGGGTGGTAACTGAAGCTTTCTTT.

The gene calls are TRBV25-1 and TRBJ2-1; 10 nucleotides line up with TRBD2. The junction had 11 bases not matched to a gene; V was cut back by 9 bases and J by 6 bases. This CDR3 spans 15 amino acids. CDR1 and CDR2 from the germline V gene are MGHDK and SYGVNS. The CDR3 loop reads CASTPGLAVVNEQFF. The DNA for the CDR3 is TGTGCCAGTACCCCTGGACTAGCGGTAGTCAATGAGCAGTTCTTC. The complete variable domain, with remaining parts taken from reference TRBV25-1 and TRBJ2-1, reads EADIYQTPRYLVIGTGKKITLECSQTMGHDKMYWYQQDPGMELHLIHYSYGVNSTEKGDLSSESTVSRIRTEHFPLTLESARPSHTSQYLCASTPGLAVVNEQFFGPGTRLTVL.

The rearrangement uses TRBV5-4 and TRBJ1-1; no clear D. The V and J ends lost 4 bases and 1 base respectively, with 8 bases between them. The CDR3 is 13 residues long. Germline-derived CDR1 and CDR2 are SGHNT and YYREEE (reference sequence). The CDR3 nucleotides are TGTGCCAGCAGCGTGAGTAGGAACACTGAAGCTTTCTTT. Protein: CASSVSRNTEAFF.

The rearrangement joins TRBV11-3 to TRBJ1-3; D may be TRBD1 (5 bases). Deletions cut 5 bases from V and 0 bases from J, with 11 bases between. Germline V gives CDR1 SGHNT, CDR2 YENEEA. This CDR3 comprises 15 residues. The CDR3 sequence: CASSMGLSSGNTIYF. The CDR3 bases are TGTGCCAGCAGCATGGGACTGTCCTCTGGAAACACCATATATTTT.

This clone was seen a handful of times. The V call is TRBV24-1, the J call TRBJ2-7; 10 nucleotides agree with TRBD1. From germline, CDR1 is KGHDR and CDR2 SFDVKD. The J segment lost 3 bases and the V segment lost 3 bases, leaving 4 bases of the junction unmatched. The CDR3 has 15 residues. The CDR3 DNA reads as TGTGCCACCAGTGATCATAGGACAGGGGGCTACGAGCAGTACTTC. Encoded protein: CATSDHRTGGYEQYF.